This TCR beta chain was sequenced in a study of blood T cell repertoires in COVID-19. The length of the CDR3 is 13 residues. V shed 5 bases and J shed 6 bases, with 10 bases lying between them. Germline V lookup: CDR1 SGHDN, CDR2 FVKESK. Assay: immunoSEQ multiplex PCR; the TCRdb copy retains only in-frame clones and omits some. The sample shows a few hundred thousand clones, around 84% of them seen only once. This clonotype was sampled from a man aged 30 to 39 with active or convalescent COVID-19. The J gene is TRBJ1-4, the V gene TRBV14, with TRBD1 as a possible D gene (5 bases). The sample taken for sequencing was peripheral blood. CDR3 residues: CASSGQGYEKLFF. CDR3 sequence (DNA): TGTGCCAGCAGCGGCCAGGGCTATGAAAAACTGTTTTTT.